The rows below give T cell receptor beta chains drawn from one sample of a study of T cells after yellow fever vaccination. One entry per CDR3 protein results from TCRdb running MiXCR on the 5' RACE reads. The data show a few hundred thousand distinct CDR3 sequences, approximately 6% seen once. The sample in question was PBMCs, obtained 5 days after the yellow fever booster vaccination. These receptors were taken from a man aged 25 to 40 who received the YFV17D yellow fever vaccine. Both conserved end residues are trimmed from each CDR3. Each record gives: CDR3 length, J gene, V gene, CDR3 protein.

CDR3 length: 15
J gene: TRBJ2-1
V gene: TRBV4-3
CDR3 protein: ASSQDMRDSFYNEQF

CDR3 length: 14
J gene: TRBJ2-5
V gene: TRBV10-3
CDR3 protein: AISESSGVPQETQY

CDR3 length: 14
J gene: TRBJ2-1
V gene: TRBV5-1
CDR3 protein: ASSLGAGQPRDEQF

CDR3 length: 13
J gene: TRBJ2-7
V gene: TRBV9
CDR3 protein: ASSVSGDKSYEQY

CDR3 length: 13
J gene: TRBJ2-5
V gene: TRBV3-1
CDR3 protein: ASSQGTGRVETQY

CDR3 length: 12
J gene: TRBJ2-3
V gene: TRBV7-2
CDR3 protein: ASSSTGPTDTQY

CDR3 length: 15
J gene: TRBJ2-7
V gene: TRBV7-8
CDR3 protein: ASSVQPRSGRTYEQY

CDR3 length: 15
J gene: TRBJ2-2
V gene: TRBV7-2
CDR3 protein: ASSLRGAGSRSGELF

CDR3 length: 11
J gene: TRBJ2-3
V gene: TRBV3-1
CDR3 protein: ASSQRGADTQY

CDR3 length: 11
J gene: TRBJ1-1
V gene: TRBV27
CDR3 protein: ASSLTGNTEAF

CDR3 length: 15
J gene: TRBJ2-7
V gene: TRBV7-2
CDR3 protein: ASSFLTGTSGPYEQY

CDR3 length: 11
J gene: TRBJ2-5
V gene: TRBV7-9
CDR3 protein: ASMPTGRETQY

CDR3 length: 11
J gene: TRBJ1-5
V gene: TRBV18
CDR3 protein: ASSPNQDGPRH

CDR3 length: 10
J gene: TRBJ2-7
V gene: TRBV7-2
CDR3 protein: ASSLDYYEQY

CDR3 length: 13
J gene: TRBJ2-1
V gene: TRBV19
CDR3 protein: ASRPQRRNYNEQF

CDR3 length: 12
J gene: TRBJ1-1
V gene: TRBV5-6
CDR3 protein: ASRPQGSVTEAF

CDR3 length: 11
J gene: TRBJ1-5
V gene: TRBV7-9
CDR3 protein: ASSLGFGQPQH

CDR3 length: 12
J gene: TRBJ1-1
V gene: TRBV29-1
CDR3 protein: SVAVGDSQNKAF

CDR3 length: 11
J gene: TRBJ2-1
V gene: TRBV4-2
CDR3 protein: ASSPSRGGEQF

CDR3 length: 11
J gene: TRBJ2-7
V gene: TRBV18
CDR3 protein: ASSLTMDYEQY

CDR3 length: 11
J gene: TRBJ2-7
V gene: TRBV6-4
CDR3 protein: ASSRTGLREQY

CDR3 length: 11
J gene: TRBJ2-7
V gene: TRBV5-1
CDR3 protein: ASSAPSGVEQY

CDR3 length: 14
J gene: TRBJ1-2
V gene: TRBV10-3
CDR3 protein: AISQEQGPLNYGYT

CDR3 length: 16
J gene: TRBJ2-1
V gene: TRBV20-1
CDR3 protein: SALLPGTSGRGGNEQF

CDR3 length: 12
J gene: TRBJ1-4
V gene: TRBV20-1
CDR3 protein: SVDRTGSNEKLF

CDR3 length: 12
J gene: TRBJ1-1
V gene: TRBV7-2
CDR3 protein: ASSFQALNTEAF

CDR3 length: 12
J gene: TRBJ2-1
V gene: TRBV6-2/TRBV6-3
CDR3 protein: ASSLSGFGNEQF

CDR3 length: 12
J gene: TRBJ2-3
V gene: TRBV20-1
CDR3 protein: SARTSGFGATQY

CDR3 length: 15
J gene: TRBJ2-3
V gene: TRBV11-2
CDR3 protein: ASSLFTGTSSVDTQY

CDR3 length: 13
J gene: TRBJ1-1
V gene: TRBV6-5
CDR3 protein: ASSYPGQRNTEAF

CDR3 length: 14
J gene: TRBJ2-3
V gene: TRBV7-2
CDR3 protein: ASSDRRGPSWGTQY

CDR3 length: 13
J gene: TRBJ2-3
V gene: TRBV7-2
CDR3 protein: ASSLVLAGGQTQY

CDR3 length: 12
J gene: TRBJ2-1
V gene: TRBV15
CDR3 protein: ATSRPSGLNEQF

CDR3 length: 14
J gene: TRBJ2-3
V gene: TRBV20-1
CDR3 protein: SARDPSGKGADTQY

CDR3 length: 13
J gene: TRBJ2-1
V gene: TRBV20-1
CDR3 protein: SAPRAGYFPHEQF

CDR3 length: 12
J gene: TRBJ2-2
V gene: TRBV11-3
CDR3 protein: ASRSGLNTGELF

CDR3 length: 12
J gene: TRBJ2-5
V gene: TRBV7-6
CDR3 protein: ASSSSDYQETQY

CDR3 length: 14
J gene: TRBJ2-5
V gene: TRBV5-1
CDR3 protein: ASSLGGTGERETQY

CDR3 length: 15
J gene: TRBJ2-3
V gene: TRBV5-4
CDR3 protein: ASSLAVAGGSTDTQY

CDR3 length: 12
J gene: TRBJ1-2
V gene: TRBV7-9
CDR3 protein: ASSLDGNRGGYT

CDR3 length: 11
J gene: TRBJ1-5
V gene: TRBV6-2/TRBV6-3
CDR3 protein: ASSYKLDQPQH